These T cell receptor beta chains were read from a single sample in a study of T cell responses to AZD1222 COVID-19 vaccine. Sequencing was performed with immunoSEQ multiplex PCR; in TCRdb, only in-frame clones are kept and a portion is missing. The data contain about 120,000 clones, about 88% of them singletons. Sequences were derived from peripheral blood, sampled on day 0 of AZD1222 vaccination. The origin of the receptors is an adult in good health. CDR3s include the opening cysteine and the closing phenylalanine or tryptophan. The D gene is left open where the match is weak. Some rows have no size entry. The others give once, few or many, or a class for an expanded clone.

j_gene,v_gene,abundance,d_gene,CDR3nt,CDR3aa
TRBJ2-5,TRBV13,.,.,TGTGCCAGCAGCTTGGGGGGAGGAGAGACCCAGTACTTC,CASSLGGGETQYF
TRBJ1-2,TRBV27,.,TRBD1,TGTGCCAGCAGTTCTTGGGACAGGGGTTCTGGCTACACCTTC,CASSSWDRGSGYTF
TRBJ1-6,TRBV19,.,.,TGTGCCAGTATGATGACAGGCGAGGTATCACCCCTCCACTTT,CASMMTGEVSPLHF
TRBJ1-6,TRBV7-9,.,.,TGTGCCAGCAGCTTAGAGTGGGGGAATTCACCCCTCCACTTT,CASSLEWGNSPLHF
TRBJ1-2,TRBV4-1,.,.,TGCGCCAGCAGCCAAGTGGGTAGATGGGAAGGCTACACCTTC,CASSQVGRWEGYTF
TRBJ1-1,TRBV9,.,.,TGTGCCAGCAGCCTCCTGGGGGTGGCTGAAGCTTTCTTT,CASSLLGVAEAFF
TRBJ2-3,TRBV9,once,TRBD2,TGTGCCAGCAGCGTAGCCGGCGGGAGGGCCGGAGATACGCAGTATTTT,CASSVAGGRAGDTQYF
TRBJ2-3,TRBV11-3,.,.,TGTGCCAGCAGCTATGGCCGATCCACAGATACGCAGTATTTT,CASSYGRSTDTQYF
TRBJ2-1,TRBV27,.,.,TGTGCCGTTGGACTCTCCTCCTACAATGAGCAGTTCTTC,CAVGLSSYNEQFF
TRBJ2-2,TRBV6-4,.,TRBD1,TGTGCCAGCAGCCGGGACAGGGAGACCGGGGAGCTGTTTTTT,CASSRDRETGELFF
TRBJ2-6,TRBV4-2,.,.,TGTGCCAGCAGCCAAGGAAGGGATGGGGCCAACGTCCTGACTTTC,CASSQGRDGANVLTF
TRBJ2-3,TRBV7-2,.,TRBD2,TGTGCCAGCAGCGGGCGGGGGAGACGCACAGATACGCAGTATTTT,CASSGRGRRTDTQYF
TRBJ1-5,TRBV3-1/TRBV3-2,.,.,TGTGCCAGCAGCCCCACGACAGGATCCAATCAGCCCCAGCATTTT,CASSPTTGSNQPQHF
TRBJ1-4,TRBV7-2,.,.,TGTGCCAGCAGCGAGGACGGGACGACCCCAGAAAAACTGTTTTTT,CASSEDGTTPEKLFF
TRBJ2-3,TRBV6-4,.,.,TGTGCCAGCAGTGAAGCTAGCGAGGATACGCAGTATTTT,CASSEASEDTQYF
TRBJ1-6,TRBV6-5,.,.,TGTGCCAGCACCGGGACCTATAATTCACCCCTCCACTTT,CASTGTYNSPLHF
TRBJ1-4,TRBV5-1,once,.,TGCGCCAGCAGCTTGGGGGGACCCAATGAAAAACTGTTTTTT,CASSLGGPNEKLFF
TRBJ2-1,TRBV14,.,.,TGTGCCAGCAGCCTTCTGGATGAGCAGTTCTTC,CASSLLDEQFF
TRBJ1-3,TRBV6-1,.,.,TGTGCCAGCAGTGAAAGGGCTACTGGAAACACCATATATTTT,CASSERATGNTIYF
TRBJ1-1,TRBV3-1/TRBV3-2,.,.,TGTGCCAGCAGCCAAGATCTGAGGCCTCTGGGGGCTTTCTTT,CASSQDLRPLGAFF
TRBJ1-2,TRBV2,.,.,TGTGCCAGCAGTACAGGCCTTGGCTACACCTTC,CASSTGLGYTF
TRBJ1-3,TRBV6-1,.,.,TGTGCCAGCAGTGTATCATGGCCGGGGCTGGCTGGAAACACCATATATTTT,CASSVSWPGLAGNTIYF
TRBJ1-1,TRBV7-9,.,.,TGTGCCAGCAGCTCCCCGGCGGCCCGCGAAGCTTTCTTT,CASSSPAAREAFF
TRBJ2-1,TRBV20-1,.,.,TGCAGTGCTACATATTACAATGAGCAGTTCTTC,CSATYYNEQFF
TRBJ2-1,TRBV7-2,.,TRBD2,TGTGCCAGCAGCGTAACGACTAGCAAGTTTGATGAGCAGTTCTTC,CASSVTTSKFDEQFF
TRBJ1-2,TRBV19,.,TRBD1,TGTGCCAGTAGTCCGGGACAGGGGATCTATGGCTACACCTTC,CASSPGQGIYGYTF
TRBJ1-4,TRBV19,.,.,TGTGCCAGTAGTATTGCTAATGAAAAACTGTTTTTT,CASSIANEKLFF
TRBJ2-6,TRBV7-3,.,TRBD2,TGTGCCAGCAGCCCCCGTAGCGGGTTATCTGGGGCCAACGTCCTGACTTTC,CASSPRSGLSGANVLTF
TRBJ1-5,TRBV19,.,.,TGTGCCAGTAGTCCGACAGCCTCTATAGCCCAGCATTTT,CASSPTASIAQHF
TRBJ2-7,TRBV7-8,.,.,TGTGCCAGCAGCCCAAGAAGAAGCTCCTACGAGCAGTACTTC,CASSPRRSSYEQYF
TRBJ1-5,TRBV28,.,.,TGTGCCAGCAGTTTGCTACAAGCTAGCAATCAGCCCCAGCATTTT,CASSLLQASNQPQHF
TRBJ2-3,TRBV11-3,.,.,TGTGCCAGCAGCTTACGAGCCGGGGGCCTCACAGATACGCAGTATTTT,CASSLRAGGLTDTQYF
TRBJ2-7,TRBV7-8,.,TRBD2,TGTGCCAGCAGCCAACCCCCATTAGCGGGAGGCGGGTACGAGCAGTACTTC,CASSQPPLAGGGYEQYF
TRBJ2-7,TRBV7-9,.,.,TGTGCCAGCAGACCTCTTGCGGGAACCTACGAGCAGTACTTC,CASRPLAGTYEQYF
TRBJ2-1,TRBV7-3,.,TRBD1,TGTGCCAGCAGCCGAGAAGGGGGACAGGGTTACAATGAGCAGTTCTTC,CASSREGGQGYNEQFF
TRBJ2-7,TRBV6-5,few,TRBD1,TGTGCCAGCAGTTACCTCGACAGGGACAACGAGCAGTACTTC,CASSYLDRDNEQYF
TRBJ1-1,TRBV15,once,TRBD1,TGTGCCACCAGCAGTCGGACAGGGCCAATGAACACTGAAGCTTTCTTT,CATSSRTGPMNTEAFF
TRBJ1-3,TRBV5-1,.,.,TGCGCCAGCAGCGACAATAGTAACTCTGGAAACACCATATATTTT,CASSDNSNSGNTIYF
TRBJ2-1,TRBV28,.,.,TGTGCCAGCAGTTTACAGGGTATCACCTACAATGAGCAGTTCTTC,CASSLQGITYNEQFF
TRBJ1-6,TRBV5-4,once,.,TGTGCCAGCAGCTTGGACGTGGGGGTCTATAATTCACCCCTCCACTTT,CASSLDVGVYNSPLHF
TRBJ1-2,TRBV12-3/TRBV12-4,.,.,TGTGCCAGCACCCTCCTTACGGCCTATGGCTACACCTTC,CASTLLTAYGYTF
TRBJ2-5,TRBV19,.,TRBD1,TGTGCCAGTAGCGACAGGGATCAAGAGACCCAGTACTTC,CASSDRDQETQYF
TRBJ2-6,TRBV24-1,.,.,TGTGCCACCAGTGACCCCAGGGCAAGGGTCTCTGGGGCCAACGTCCTGACTTTC,CATSDPRARVSGANVLTF
TRBJ2-7,TRBV9,few,.,TGTGCCAGCAGCGTAGGGGTCCGTGCTGAACCCTACGAGCAGTACTTC,CASSVGVRAEPYEQYF
TRBJ2-7,TRBV10-3,.,TRBD1,TGTGCCATCAGTGATGGACAGGTCTCCTACGAGCAGTACTTC,CAISDGQVSYEQYF
TRBJ2-2,TRBV25-1,.,.,TGTGCCAGCAGTGAGGCAACTGGCGGGGAGCTGTTTTTT,CASSEATGGELFF
TRBJ1-2,TRBV3-1/TRBV3-2,.,TRBD1,TGTGCCAGCAGCCCACCGGGACAGAACTATGGCTACACCTTC,CASSPPGQNYGYTF
TRBJ2-1,TRBV19,.,TRBD2,TGTGCCAGTAGTAGAACTAGCGGCCAGTACAATGAGCAGTTCTTC,CASSRTSGQYNEQFF
TRBJ2-3,TRBV7-2,few,TRBD1,TGTGCCAGCAGCGGTACAGGGGGCGCGGGAGATACGCAGTATTTT,CASSGTGGAGDTQYF
TRBJ2-7,TRBV27,.,.,TGTGCCAGCAGTTTGAAGAGGGAACCCTACGAGCAGTACTTC,CASSLKREPYEQYF
TRBJ2-7,TRBV12-3/TRBV12-4,.,.,TGTGCCAGCAGTTTAGTCGGCTTTTACGAGCAGTACTTC,CASSLVGFYEQYF
TRBJ1-3,TRBV15,.,TRBD1,TGTGCCACCAGCAGAGATCACGGGACAGGGAGCTCTGGAAACACCATATATTTT,CATSRDHGTGSSGNTIYF
TRBJ1-2,TRBV20-1,.,.,TGCAGTGCTAGTGGGGATTCGCGGGGTTCTGACTATGGCTACACCTTC,CSASGDSRGSDYGYTF
TRBJ1-6,TRBV5-1,few,.,TGCGCCAGCACCCCAGAGGGGAGTGTTAATTCACCCCTCCACTTT,CASTPEGSVNSPLHF
TRBJ2-2,TRBV21-1,.,.,TGTGCCAGCAGCAAAGTAGTGGGGAACGGATTGAACACCGGGGAGCTGTTTTTT,CASSKVVGNGLNTGELFF
TRBJ1-1,TRBV7-9,.,.,TGTGCCAGCAGCTTAGCGTACGGGACGGTGATGAACACTGAAGCTTTCTTT,CASSLAYGTVMNTEAFF
TRBJ1-1,TRBV30,.,.,TGTGCCTGGAGGGAAGGAGGGGCTCGGACTGAAGCTTTCTTT,CAWREGGARTEAFF
TRBJ1-2,TRBV2,.,.,TGTGCCAGCAGTGAAGGGGGCGGATACTACTATGGCTACACCTTC,CASSEGGGYYYGYTF
TRBJ2-4,TRBV20-1,.,TRBD1,TGCAGCCTACGGGACAGGAACATTCAGTACTTC,CSLRDRNIQYF
TRBJ1-2,TRBV19,.,TRBD1,TGTGCCAGTAGTATTGGGACAGGGGGCAAGTATGGCTACACCTTC,CASSIGTGGKYGYTF